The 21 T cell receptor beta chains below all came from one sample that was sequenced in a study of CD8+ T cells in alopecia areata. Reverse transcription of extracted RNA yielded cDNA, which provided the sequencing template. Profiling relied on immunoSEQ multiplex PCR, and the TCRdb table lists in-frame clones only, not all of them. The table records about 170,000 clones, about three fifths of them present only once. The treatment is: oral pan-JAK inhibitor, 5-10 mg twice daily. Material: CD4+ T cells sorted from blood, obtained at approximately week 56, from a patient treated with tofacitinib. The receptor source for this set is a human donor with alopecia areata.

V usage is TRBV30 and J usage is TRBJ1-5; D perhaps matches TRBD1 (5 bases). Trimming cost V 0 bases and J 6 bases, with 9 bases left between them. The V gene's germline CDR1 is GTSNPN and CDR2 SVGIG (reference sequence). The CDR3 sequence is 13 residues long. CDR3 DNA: TGTGCCTGGAGTGTACGGGGGGTTCAGCCCCAGCATTTT. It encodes CAWSVRGVQPQHF. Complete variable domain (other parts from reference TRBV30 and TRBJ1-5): SQTIHQWPATLVQPVGSPLSLECTVEGTSNPNLYWYRQAAGRGLQLLFYSVGIGQISSEVPQNLSASRPQDRQFILSSKKLLLSDSGFYLCAWSVRGVQPQHFGDGTRLSIL.

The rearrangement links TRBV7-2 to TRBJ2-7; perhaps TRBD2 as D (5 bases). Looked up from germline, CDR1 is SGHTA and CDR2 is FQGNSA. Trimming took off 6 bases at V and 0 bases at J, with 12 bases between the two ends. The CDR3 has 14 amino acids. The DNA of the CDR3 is TGTGCCAGCAGGGACGGAGGCTCCTCCTACGAGCAGTACTTC. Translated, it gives CASRDGGSSYEQYF.

The CDR3 DNA sequence: TGTGCCTGGACCCCTAGATCACTAGTCCTCTCCTACGAGCAGTACTTC. It codes for CAWTPRSLVLSYEQYF. V is TRBV30 and J is TRBJ2-7; TRBD2 is a possible D gene (5 bases). Germline assignment: CDR1 GTSNPN and CDR2 SVGIG (reference sequence). Trimming shortened V by 4 bases and J by 0 bases, and 19 bases separated the two germline ends. The CDR3 length is 16 residues.

The CDR3 DNA is TGTGCCAGCATTCGGCAGGGGGCTACCTACGAGCAGTACTTC. Translated, it gives CASIRQGATYEQYF. The chain links TRBV2 to TRBJ2-7; the match to TRBD1 covers 8 bases. V lost 7 bases, J lost 2 bases, and 7 bases stayed unmatched. This CDR3 region has 14 residues. Germline V gene sequence: CDR1 SNHLY, CDR2 FYNNEI.

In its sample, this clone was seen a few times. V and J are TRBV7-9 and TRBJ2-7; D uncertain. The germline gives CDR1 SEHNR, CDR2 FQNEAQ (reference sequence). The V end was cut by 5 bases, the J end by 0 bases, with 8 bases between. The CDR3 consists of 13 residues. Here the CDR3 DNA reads TGTGCCAGCAGCATTGGGCCCTCCTACGAGCAGTACTTC. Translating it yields CASSIGPSYEQYF.

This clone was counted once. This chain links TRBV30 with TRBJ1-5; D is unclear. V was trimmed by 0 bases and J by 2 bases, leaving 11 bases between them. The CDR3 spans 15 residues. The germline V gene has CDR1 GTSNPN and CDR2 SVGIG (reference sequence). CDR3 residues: CAWSVAWIRNQPQHF. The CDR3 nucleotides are TGTGCCTGGAGTGTTGCGTGGATTCGCAATCAGCCCCAGCATTTT.

CDR3 in DNA: TGTGCCATCAGAGACAGGGTCGGGGGCACAGATACGCAGTATTTT. Residues: CAIRDRVGGTDTQYF. The chain carries TRBV10-3 and TRBJ2-3, with TRBD1 identical over 7 bases. The CDR3 is 15 amino acids. Germline V gives CDR1 ENHRY, CDR2 SYGVKD. J was trimmed by 1 base and V by 6 bases; bases with no gene match: 7.

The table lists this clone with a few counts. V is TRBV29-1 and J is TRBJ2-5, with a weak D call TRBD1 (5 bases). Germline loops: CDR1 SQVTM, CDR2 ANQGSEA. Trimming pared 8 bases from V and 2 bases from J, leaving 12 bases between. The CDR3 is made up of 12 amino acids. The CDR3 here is CSFRTYQETQYF. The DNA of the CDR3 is TGCAGCTTCCGGACATATCAAGAGACCCAGTACTTC.

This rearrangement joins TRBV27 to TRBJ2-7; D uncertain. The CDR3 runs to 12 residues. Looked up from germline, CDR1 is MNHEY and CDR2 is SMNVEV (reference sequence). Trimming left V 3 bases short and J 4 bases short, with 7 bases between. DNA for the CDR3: TGTGCCAGCAGTTTGTTTGGTTACGAGCAGTACTTC. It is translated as CASSLFGYEQYF.

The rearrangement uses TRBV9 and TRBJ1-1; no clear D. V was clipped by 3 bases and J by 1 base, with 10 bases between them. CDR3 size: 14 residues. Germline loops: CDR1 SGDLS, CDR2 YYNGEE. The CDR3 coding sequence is TGTGCCAGCAGCGAGGACTGGAAGAACACTGAAGCTTTCTTT. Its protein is CASSEDWKNTEAFF.

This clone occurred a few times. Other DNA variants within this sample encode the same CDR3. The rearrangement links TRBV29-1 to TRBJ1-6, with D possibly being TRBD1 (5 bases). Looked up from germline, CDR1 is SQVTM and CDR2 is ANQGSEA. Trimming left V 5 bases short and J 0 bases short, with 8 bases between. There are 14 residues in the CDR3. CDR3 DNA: TGCAGCGTTTCAGGGAGCTCCTATAATTCACCCCTCCACTTT. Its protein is CSVSGSSYNSPLHF.

CDR3 DNA: TGTGCCAGCAGCGCGACAGGGAACACTGAAGCTTTCTTT. Translated: CASSATGNTEAFF. This chain uses TRBV7-9 with TRBJ1-1; TRBD1 might be the D (6 bases). CDR1 is SEHNR, CDR2 FQNEAQ, per germline (reference sequence). V gave up 5 bases and J gave up 1 base, with 8 bases separating them. This CDR3 contains 13 residues.

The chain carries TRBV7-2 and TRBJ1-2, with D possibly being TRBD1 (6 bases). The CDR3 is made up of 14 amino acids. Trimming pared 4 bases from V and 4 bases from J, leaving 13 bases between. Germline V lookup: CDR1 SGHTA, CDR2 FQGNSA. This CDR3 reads CASSWTSDSYGYTF. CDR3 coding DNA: TGTGCCAGCAGCTGGACCTCGGACAGCTATGGCTACACCTTC.

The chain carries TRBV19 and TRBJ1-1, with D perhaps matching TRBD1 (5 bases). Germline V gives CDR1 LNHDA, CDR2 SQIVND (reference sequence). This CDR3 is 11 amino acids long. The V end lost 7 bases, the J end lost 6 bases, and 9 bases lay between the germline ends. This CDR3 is CASIQGSEAFF. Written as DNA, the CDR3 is TGTGCCAGTATTCAGGGTTCTGAAGCTTTCTTT.

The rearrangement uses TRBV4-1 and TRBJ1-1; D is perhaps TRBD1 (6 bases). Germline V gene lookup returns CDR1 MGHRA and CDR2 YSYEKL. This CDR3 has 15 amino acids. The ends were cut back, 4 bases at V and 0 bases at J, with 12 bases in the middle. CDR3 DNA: TGCGCCAGCAGCCTAACAGGGTTAATGAACACTGAAGCTTTCTTT. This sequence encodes CASSLTGLMNTEAFF.

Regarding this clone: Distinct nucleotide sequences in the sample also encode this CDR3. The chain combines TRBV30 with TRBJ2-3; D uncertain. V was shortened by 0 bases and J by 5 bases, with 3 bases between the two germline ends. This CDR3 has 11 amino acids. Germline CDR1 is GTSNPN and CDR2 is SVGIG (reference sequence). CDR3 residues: CAWSVRDTQYF. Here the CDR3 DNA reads TGTGCCTGGAGTGTCAGAGATACGCAGTATTTT.

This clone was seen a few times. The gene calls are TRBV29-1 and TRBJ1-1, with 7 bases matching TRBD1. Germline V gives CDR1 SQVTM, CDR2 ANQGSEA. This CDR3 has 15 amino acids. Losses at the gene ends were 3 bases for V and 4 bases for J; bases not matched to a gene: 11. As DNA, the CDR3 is TGCAGCGTTGAGAGGCAGGGGGTTATGGGCACTGAAGCTTTCTTT. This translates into CSVERQGVMGTEAFF.

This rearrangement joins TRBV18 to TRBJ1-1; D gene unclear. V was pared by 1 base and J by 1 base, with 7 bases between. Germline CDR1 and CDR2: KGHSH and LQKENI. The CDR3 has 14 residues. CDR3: CASSPQGTNTEAFF. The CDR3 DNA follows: TGTGCCAGCTCACCACAGGGAACGAACACTGAAGCTTTCTTT.

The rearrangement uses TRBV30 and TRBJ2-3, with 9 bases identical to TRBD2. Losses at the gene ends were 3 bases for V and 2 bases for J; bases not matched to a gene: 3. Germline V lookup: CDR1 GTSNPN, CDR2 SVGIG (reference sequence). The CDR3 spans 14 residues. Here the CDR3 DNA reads TGTGCCTGGAGCTCTAGCGGGGTCACAGATACGCAGTATTTT. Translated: CAWSSSGVTDTQYF.

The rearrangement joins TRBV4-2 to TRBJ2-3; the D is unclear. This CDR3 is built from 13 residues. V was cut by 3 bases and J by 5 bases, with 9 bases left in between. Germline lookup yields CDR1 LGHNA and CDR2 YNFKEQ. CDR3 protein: CASSQILRDTQYF. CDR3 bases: TGTGCCAGCAGCCAGATCCTCCGAGATACGCAGTATTTT.

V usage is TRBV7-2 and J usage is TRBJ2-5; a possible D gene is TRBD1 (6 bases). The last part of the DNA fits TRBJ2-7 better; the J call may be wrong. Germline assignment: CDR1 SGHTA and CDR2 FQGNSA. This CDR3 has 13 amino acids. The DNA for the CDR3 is TGTGCCAGCAGCCCCCACAGGGACTACGAGCAGTACTTC. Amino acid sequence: CASSPHRDYEQYF.